One and the same sample provided the 9 T cell receptor beta chains below, sequenced in a study of T cells in Graves' hyperthyroidism and ophthalmopathy. The investigators amplified TCR beta CDR3 regions from RNA transcripts. TCR CDR3 regions were first amplified by RT-PCR with HTBI primers. Using its own MiXCR run on the multiplex PCR reads, TCRdb lists one record per CDR3 protein. The data show around 660,000 distinct CDR3 sequences, about 45% seen once. The sequenced sample was peripheral blood or thyroid tissue (not recorded which). The source of these receptors is an adult man with Graves' disease, either hyperthyroidism or ophthalmopathy (not recorded which).

This clonotype was counted many times. The chain couples TRBV20-1 to TRBJ2-5; no definite D call. The CDR3 length is 11 residues. Germline CDR1 and CDR2: DFQATT and SNEGSKA (reference sequence). Between the trimmed V and J ends, which lost 4 bases and 5 bases, there was a span of 8 bases. The CDR3 DNA reads as TGCAGTGCTAAGGGCAGGGAGACCCAGTACTTC. Residues: CSAKGRETQYF.

Comment on this clonotype: The germline gene is not matched at one end of the junction; a read error may be the cause. The chain's CDR3 is CSARAQGARNAGELFF. DNA for the CDR3: TGCAGTGCTAGAGCACAGGGGGCGAGGAACGCCGGGGAGCTGTTTTTT. This chain joins TRBV20-1 and TRBJ2-2; 9 bases fit TRBD1. The CDR3 runs 16 residues. CDR1 DFQATT and CDR2 SNEGSKA come from the germline V gene (reference sequence).

This clonotype occurred many times. V and J are TRBV10-3 and TRBJ1-2; D is ambiguous. There are 13 residues in the CDR3. Deletions cut 3 bases from V and 4 bases from J, with 9 bases between. Germline V CDR1 and CDR2: ENHRY, SYGVKD. The CDR3 reads CAISDIGGYGYTF. The CDR3, as DNA: TGTGCCATCAGTGACATAGGCGGCTATGGCTACACCTTC.

This clonotype was found a few times. In this CDR3 the conserved last residue, phenylalanine or tryptophan, is missing, so a read error is likely. The chain employs TRBV7-9 and TRBJ1-5; TRBD1 matches at 12 bases. V dropped 6 bases and J dropped 5; count of bases not matched to a gene: 11. CDR1 is SEHNR, CDR2 FQNEAQ, per germline (reference sequence). This CDR3 comprises 17 residues. The CDR3 sequence is CASSDTRDRGLHQPQHL. The CDR3 bases are TGTGCCAGCAGTGACACCCGGGACAGGGGGCTCCATCAGCCCCAGCATTTA.

This rearrangement joins TRBV6-1 to TRBJ1-1, with 7 nucleotides matching TRBD1. Per germline, CDR1 MNHNS and CDR2 SASEGT. V gave up 6 bases and J gave up 6 bases; unmatched junction bases: 7. The CDR3 loop spans 13 amino acids. The CDR3 reads CASRKQGSPEAFF. The CDR3 bases are TGTGCCAGCAGGAAACAGGGGTCGCCTGAAGCTTTCTTT.

This clonotype was recorded a few times. The V and J genes are TRBV9 and TRBJ1-1, with D unresolved. The CDR3 sequence is 15 residues long. Trimming stripped 1 base from V and 1 base from J, with 11 bases between. Germline V CDR1 and CDR2: SGDLS, YYNGEE. Here the CDR3 reads CASSVNDNPNTEAFF. The CDR3 region has the DNA TGTGCCAGCAGCGTAAACGACAACCCGAACACTGAAGCTTTCTTT.

The chain carries TRBV20-1 and TRBJ1-4, with D tentatively TRBD1 (6 bases). The germline V and J ends were trimmed by 3 bases and 8 bases, with 16 bases remaining between them. The CDR3 consists of 14 residues. Germline CDR1 reads DFQATT; CDR2 reads SNEGSKA (reference sequence). CDR3 coding DNA: TGCAGTGCTAGCTTAACAGGGCTCAGCGAAAAACTGTTTTTT. This sequence encodes CSASLTGLSEKLFF.

This clonotype was picked up many times. The genes are TRBV7-2 and TRBJ1-1; D uncertain. Trimming shortened V by 1 base and J by 7 bases, and 16 bases separated the two germline ends. Germline V gives CDR1 SGHTA, CDR2 FQGNSA. This CDR3 is 15 amino acids long. The CDR3 sequence is CASSLVGGVKVEAFF. CDR3 nucleotides: TGTGCCAGCAGCTTAGTGGGCGGGGTAAAGGTTGAAGCTTTCTTT. The entire variable domain, with the rest obtained from reference TRBV7-2 and TRBJ1-1, is as follows: GAGVSQSPSNKVTEKGKDVELRCDPISGHTALYWYRQSLGQGLEFLIYFQGNSAPDKSGLPSDRFSAERTGGSVSTLTIQRTQQEDSAVYLCASSLVGGVKVEAFFGQGTRLTVV.

Remarks on this clonotype: This likely comes from a read error, as the CDR3 has no conserved phenylalanine or tryptophan at its end. The gene calls are TRBV7-2 and TRBJ1-1, with 10 bases aligning to TRBD1. Germline assignment: CDR1 SGHTA and CDR2 FQGNSA. This CDR3 comprises 15 residues. Unmatched junction bases numbered 6, after V lost 5 bases and J lost 3 bases. The CDR3, as DNA: TGTGCCAGCAGCCCCTCCGGGACAGGGGACACTGAAGCTTTCCTT. Amino acid sequence: CASSPSGTGDTEAFL.